This TCR beta chain was identified during a study of blood T cell repertoires in COVID-19. For the study at large: Whether acute or convalescent, the COVID-19 samples came from the United States, Italy and Spain.

This clone was observed a single time. Germline lookup yields CDR1 MNHEY and CDR2 SMNVEV (reference sequence). Losses at the gene ends were 5 bases for V and 7 bases for J; bases not matched to a gene: 8. The CDR3 consists of 15 residues. Per the original methods: Estimation of nucleated cell counts was performed using reference gene primer amplification. The assay was immunoSEQ multiplex PCR, and TCRdb's table has in-frame clones only and misses some. D and trimming were read from the DNA, whereas the V and J calls and clone size are those reported in that table. The sample carries approximately 170,000 clones, 80% to 90% recorded once.

Sequenced input: peripheral blood. The J gene is TRBJ1-5, the V gene TRBV27; 10 bases map to TRBD1. The clonotype originates from a man in his forties who had recovered from COVID-19. The CDR3 coding sequence is TGTGCCAGCAGTGTTTGGCCGGGACAGGGGCAGCCCCAGCATTTT. Its protein is CASSVWPGQGQPQHF.